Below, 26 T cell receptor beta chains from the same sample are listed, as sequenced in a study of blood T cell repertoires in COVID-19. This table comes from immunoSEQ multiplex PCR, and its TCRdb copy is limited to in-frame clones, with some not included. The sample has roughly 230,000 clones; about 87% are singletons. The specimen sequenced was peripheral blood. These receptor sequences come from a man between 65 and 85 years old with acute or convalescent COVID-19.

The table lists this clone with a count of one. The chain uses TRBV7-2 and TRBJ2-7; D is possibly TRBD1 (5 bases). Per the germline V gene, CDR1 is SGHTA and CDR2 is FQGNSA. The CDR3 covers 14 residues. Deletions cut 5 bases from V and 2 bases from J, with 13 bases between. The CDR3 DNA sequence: TGTGCCAGCAGCCCTTGGCAGGGCACCTACGAGCAGTACTTC. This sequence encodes CASSPWQGTYEQYF.

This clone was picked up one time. The CDR3 DNA reads TGTGCCAGCAGTCCTGACAGGGTTGAGCAGTACTTC. This translates into CASSPDRVEQYF. The rearrangement uses TRBV27 and TRBJ2-7; TRBD1 matches 7 bases. The CDR3 runs to 12 residues. V lost 5 bases, J lost 7 bases, and 5 bases stayed unmatched. Looked up from germline, CDR1 is MNHEY and CDR2 is SMNVEV (reference sequence).

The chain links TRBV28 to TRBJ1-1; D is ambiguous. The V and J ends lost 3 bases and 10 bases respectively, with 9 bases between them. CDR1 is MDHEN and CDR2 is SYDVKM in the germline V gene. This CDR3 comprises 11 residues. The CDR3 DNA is TGTGCCAGCAGTTTCTCGGCGGGAGCTTTCTTT. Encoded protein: CASSFSAGAFF.

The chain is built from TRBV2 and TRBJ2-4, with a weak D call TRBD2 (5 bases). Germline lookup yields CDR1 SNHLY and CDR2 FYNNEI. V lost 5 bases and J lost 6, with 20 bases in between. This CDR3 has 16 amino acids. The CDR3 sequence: CASSPRGSREVNIQYF. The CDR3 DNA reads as TGTGCCAGCAGTCCGAGAGGGAGCCGAGAGGTAAACATTCAGTACTTC.

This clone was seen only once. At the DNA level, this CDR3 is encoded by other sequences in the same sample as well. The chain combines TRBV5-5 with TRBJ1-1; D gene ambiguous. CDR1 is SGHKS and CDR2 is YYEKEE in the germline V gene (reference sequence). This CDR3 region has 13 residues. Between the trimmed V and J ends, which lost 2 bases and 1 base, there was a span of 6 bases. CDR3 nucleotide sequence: TGTGCCAGCAGCTTAGCAGGGAACACTGAAGCTTTCTTT. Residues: CASSLAGNTEAFF.

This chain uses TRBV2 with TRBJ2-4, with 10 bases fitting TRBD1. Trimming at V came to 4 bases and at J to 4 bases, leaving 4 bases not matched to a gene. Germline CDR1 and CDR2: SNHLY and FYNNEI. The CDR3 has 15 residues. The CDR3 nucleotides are TGTGCCAGCAGTGGGACAGGGGGGCTAAAAAACATTCAGTACTTC. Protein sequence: CASSGTGGLKNIQYF.

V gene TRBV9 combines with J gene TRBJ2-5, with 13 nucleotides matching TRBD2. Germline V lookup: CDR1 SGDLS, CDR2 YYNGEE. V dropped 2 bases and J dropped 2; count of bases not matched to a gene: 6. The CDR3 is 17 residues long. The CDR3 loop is CASSVGLAGVGQETQYF. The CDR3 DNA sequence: TGTGCCAGCAGCGTCGGACTAGCGGGAGTGGGGCAAGAGACCCAGTACTTC.

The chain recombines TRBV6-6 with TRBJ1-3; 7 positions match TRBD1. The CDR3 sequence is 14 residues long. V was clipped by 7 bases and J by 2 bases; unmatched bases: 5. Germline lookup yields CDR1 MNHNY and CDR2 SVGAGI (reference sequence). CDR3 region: CASTRQGAGNTIYF. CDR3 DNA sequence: TGTGCCAGCACAAGACAGGGCGCTGGAAACACCATATATTTT.

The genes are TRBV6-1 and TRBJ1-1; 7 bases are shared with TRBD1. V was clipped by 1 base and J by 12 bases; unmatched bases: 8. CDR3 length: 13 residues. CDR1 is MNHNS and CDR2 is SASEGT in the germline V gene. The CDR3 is CASSEDYRGRSFF. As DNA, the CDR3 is TGTGCCAGCAGTGAAGACTACAGGGGCCGATCTTTCTTT.

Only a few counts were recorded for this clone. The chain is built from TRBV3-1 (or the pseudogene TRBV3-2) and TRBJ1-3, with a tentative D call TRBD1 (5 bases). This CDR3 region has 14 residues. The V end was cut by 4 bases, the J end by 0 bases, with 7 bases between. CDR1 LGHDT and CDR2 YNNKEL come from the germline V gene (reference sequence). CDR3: CASSLTDSGNTIYF. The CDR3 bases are TGTGCCAGCAGCCTGACAGACTCTGGAAACACCATATATTTT.

The CDR3 spells CAISAGTSDATASQYF. CDR3 in DNA: TGTGCCATCAGTGCAGGGACTAGCGACGCTACGGCGTCGCAGTATTTT. The rearrangement joins TRBV10-3 to TRBJ2-3, with TRBD2 matching 10 bases. CDR1 is ENHRY and CDR2 is SYGVKD in the germline V gene. The CDR3 has 16 amino acids. Trimming cost V 4 bases and J 10 bases; bases outside gene matches: 14.

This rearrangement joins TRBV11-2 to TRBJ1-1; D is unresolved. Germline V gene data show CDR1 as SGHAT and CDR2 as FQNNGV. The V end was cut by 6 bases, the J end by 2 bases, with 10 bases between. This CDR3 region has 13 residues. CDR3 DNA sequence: TGTGCCAGCAGTATGGCTAGAAACACTGAAGCTTTCTTT. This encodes CASSMARNTEAFF. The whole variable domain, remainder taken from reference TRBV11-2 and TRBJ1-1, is EAGVAQSPRYKIIEKRQSVAFWCNPISGHATLYWYQQILGQGPKLLIQFQNNGVVDDSQLPKDRFSAERLKGVDSTLKIQPAKLEDSAVYLCASSMARNTEAFFGQGTRLTVV.

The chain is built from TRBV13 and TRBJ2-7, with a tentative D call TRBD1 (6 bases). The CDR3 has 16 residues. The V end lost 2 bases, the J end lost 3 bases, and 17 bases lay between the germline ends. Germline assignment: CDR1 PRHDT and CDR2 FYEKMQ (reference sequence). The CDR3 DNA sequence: TGTGCCAGCAGCTTAACATGGGGGCAGGGGAACTACGAGCAGTACTTC. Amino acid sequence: CASSLTWGQGNYEQYF.

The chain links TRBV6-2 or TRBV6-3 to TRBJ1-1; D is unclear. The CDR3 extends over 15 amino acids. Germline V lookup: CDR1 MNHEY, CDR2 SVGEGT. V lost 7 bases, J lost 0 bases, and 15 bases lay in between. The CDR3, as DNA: TGTGCCAGCAACCCCCCGGGAAGAGTGAACACTGAAGCTTTCTTT. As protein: CASNPPGRVNTEAFF.

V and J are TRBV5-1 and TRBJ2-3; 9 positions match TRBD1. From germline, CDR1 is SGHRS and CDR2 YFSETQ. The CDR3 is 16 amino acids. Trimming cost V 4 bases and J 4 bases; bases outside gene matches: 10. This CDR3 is CASSLLPGQGSDTQYF. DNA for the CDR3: TGCGCCAGCAGCCTACTTCCGGGACAGGGCTCAGATACGCAGTATTTT.

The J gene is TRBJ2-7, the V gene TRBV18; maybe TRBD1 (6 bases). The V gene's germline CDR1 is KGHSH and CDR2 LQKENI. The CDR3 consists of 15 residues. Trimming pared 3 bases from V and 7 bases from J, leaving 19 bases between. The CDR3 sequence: CASSPGVQGDGEQYF. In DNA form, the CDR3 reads TGTGCCAGCTCACCCGGTGTACAGGGAGACGGGGAGCAGTACTTC. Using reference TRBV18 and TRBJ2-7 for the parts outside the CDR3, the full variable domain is NAGVMQNPRHLVRRRGQEARLRCSPMKGHSHVYWYRQLPEEGLKFMVYLQKENIIDESGMPKERFSAEFPKEGPSILRIQQVVRGDSAAYFCASSPGVQGDGEQYFGPGTRLTVT.

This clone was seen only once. CDR3: CASRRSPRTGGSSTYEQYF. Written as DNA, the CDR3 is TGTGCCAGCAGGCGATCGCCCCGGACAGGGGGATCGAGCACCTACGAGCAGTACTTC. The chain couples TRBV28 to TRBJ2-7; 10 bases fit TRBD1. The CDR3 is made up of 19 amino acids. The junction had 19 bases not matched to a gene; V was cut back by 6 bases and J by 2 bases. CDR1 MDHEN and CDR2 SYDVKM come from the germline V gene.

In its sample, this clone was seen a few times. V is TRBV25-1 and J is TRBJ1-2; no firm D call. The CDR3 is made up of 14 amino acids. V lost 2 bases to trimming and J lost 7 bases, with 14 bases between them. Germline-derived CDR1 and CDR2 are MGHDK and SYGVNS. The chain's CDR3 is CASSENPRSAGYTF. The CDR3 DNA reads TGTGCCAGCAGTGAAAACCCGCGCAGCGCTGGCTACACCTTC.

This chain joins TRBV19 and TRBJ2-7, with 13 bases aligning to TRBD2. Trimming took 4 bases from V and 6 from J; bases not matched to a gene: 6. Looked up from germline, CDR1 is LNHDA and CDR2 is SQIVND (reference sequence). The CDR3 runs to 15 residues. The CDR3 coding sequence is TGTGCCAGTAGTAGGACTAGCGGGAGAGTGGGCGAGCAGTACTTC. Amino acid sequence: CASSRTSGRVGEQYF.

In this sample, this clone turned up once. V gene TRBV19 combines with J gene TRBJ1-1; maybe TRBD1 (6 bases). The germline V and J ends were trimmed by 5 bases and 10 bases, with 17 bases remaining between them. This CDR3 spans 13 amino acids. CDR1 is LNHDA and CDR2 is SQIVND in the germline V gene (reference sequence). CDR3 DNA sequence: TGTGCCAGTAGTCCCCGGGACATCAAGGGAGCTTTCTTT. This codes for CASSPRDIKGAFF.

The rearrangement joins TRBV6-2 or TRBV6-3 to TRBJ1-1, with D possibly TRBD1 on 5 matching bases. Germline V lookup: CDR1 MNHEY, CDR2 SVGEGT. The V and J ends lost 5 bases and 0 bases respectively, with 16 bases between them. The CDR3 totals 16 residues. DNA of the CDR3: TGTGCCAGCAGTACCCCCCGACAGCCCATGAACACTGAAGCTTTCTTT. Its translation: CASSTPRQPMNTEAFF.

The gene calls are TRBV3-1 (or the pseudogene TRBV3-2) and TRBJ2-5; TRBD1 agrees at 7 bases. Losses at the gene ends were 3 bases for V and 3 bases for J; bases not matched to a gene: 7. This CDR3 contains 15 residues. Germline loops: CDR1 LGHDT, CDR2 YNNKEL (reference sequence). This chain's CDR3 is CASSHNRDRKETQYF. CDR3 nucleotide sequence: TGTGCCAGCAGCCACAACCGGGACAGAAAAGAGACCCAGTACTTC.

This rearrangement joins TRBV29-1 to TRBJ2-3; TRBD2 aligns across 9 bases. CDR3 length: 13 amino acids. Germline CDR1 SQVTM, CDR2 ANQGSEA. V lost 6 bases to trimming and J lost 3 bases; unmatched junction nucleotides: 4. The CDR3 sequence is CSVRLAATDTQYF. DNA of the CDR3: TGCAGCGTCAGACTAGCGGCAACAGATACGCAGTATTTT.

Written as DNA, the CDR3 is TGTGCCAGCAGCCAAACGCCAAAAGGTTTGAGCGATGGCTACACCTTC. Its protein is CASSQTPKGLSDGYTF. The J gene is TRBJ1-2, the V gene TRBV3-1 (or the pseudogene TRBV3-2); D is ambiguous. Germline V lookup: CDR1 LGHDT, CDR2 YNNKEL (reference sequence). This CDR3 spans 16 amino acids. The V and J ends lost 2 bases and 6 bases respectively, with 19 bases between them.

For the CDR3, the DNA is TGCAGTGCTAGTGGGAGCACAGGGACCCAAGAGACCCAGTACTTC. Translated, it gives CSASGSTGTQETQYF. V gene TRBV20-1 combines with J gene TRBJ2-5; maybe TRBD1 (6 bases). V lost 3 bases and J 1 base, leaving 15 bases between the germline ends. The germline V gene has CDR1 DFQATT and CDR2 SNEGSKA (reference sequence). This CDR3 is built from 15 residues.

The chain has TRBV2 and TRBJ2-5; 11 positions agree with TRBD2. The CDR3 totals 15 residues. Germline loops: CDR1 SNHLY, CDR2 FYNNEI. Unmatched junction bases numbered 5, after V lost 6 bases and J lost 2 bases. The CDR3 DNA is TGTGCCAGCAGGGGACTAGCGGCTACACAAGAGACCCAGTACTTC. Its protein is CASRGLAATQETQYF.